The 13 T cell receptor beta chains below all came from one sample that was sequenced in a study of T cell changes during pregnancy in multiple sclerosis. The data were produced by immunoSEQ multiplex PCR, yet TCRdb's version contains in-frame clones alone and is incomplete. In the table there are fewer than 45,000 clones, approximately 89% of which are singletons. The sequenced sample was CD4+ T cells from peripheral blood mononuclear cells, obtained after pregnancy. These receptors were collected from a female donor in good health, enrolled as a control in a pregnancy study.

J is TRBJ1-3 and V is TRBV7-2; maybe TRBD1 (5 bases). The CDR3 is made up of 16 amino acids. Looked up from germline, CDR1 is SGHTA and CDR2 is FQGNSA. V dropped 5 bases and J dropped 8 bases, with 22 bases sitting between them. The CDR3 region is CASSATASATKDTIYF. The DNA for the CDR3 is TGTGCCAGCAGCGCGACAGCGTCGGCAACTAAAGACACCATATATTTT.

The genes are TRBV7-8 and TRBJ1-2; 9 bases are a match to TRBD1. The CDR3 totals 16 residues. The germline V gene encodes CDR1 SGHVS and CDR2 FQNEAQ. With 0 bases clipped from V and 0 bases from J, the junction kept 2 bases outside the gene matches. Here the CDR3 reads CASSLAGTGPNYGYTF. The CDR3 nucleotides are TGTGCCAGCAGCTTAGCGGGGACAGGGCCTAACTATGGCTACACCTTC.

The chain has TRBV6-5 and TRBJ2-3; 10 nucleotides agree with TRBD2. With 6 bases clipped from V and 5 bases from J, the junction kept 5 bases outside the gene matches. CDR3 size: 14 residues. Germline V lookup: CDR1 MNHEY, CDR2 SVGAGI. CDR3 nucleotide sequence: TGTGCCAGCAGCATAAGCGGGGGGGAAGATACGCAGTATTTT. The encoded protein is CASSISGGEDTQYF.

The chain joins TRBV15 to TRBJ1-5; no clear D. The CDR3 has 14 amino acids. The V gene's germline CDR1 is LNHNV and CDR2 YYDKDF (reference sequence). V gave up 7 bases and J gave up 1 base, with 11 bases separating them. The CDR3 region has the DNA TGTGCCACCAAACGAGGTGGGAGCAATCAGCCCCAGCATTTT. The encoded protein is CATKRGGSNQPQHF.

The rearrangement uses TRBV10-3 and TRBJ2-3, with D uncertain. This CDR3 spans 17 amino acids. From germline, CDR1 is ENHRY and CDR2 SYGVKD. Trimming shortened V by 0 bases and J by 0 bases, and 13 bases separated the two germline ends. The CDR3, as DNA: TGTGCCATCAGTGAGTCGGGTGGGCGCCCGAGCACAGATACGCAGTATTTT. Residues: CAISESGGRPSTDTQYF.

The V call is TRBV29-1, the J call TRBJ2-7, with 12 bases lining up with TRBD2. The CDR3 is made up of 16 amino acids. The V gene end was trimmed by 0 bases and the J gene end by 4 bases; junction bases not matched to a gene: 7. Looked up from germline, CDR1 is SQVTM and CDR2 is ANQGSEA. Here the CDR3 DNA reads TGCAGCGTTGAAGATCCTAGGACTAGCGGGATATACGAGCAGTACTTC. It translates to CSVEDPRTSGIYEQYF.

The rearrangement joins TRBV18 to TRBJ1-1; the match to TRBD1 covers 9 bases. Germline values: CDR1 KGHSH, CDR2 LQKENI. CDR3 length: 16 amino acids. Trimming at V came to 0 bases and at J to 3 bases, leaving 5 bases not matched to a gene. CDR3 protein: CASSPPPRQGDTEAFF. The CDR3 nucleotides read TGTGCCAGCTCACCACCCCCCCGACAGGGGGACACTGAAGCTTTCTTT.

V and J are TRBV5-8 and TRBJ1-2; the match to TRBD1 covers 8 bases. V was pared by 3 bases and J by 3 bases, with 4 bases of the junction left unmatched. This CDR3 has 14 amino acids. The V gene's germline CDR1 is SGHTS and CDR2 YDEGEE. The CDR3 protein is CASSSQGADYGYTF. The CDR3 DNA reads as TGTGCCAGCAGCTCGCAGGGGGCGGACTATGGCTACACCTTC.

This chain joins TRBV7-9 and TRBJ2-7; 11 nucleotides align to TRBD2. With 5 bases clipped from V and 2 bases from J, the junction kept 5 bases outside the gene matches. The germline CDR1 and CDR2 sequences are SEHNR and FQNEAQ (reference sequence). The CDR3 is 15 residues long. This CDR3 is CASSPGLAAPYEQYF. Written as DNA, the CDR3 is TGTGCCAGCAGCCCGGGACTAGCGGCCCCCTACGAGCAGTACTTC.

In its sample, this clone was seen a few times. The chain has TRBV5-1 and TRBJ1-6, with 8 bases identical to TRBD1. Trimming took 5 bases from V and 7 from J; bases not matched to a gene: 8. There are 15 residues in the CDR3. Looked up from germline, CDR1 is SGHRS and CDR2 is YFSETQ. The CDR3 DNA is TGCGCCAGCAGACTGACAGGGGCAGCGAATTCACCCCTCCACTTT. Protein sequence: CASRLTGAANSPLHF.

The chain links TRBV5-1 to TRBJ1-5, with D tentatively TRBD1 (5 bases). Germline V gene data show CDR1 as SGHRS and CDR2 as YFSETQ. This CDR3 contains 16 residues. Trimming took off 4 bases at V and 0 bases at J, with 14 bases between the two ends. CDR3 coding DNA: TGCGCCAGCAGCCCGGTGGCGGGGCTTAGCAATCAGCCCCAGCATTTT. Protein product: CASSPVAGLSNQPQHF.

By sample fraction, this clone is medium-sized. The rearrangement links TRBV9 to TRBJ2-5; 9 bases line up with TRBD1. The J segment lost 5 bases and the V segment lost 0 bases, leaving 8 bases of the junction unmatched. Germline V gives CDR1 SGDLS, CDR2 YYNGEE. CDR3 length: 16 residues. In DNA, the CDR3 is TGTGCCAGCAGCGTAGCCCCGGGACAGGGCGGGGAGACCCAGTACTTC. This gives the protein CASSVAPGQGGETQYF. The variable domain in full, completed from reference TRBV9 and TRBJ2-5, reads DSGVTQTPKHLITATGQRVTLRCSPRSGDLSVYWYQQSLDQGLQFLIQYYNGEERAKGNILERFSAQQFPDLHSELNLSSLELGDSALYFCASSVAPGQGGETQYFGPGTRLLVL.

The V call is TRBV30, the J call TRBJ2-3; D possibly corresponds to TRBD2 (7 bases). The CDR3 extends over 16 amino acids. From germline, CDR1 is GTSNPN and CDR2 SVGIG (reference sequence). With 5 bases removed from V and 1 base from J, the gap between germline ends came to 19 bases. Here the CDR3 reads CAWEAGGGGGTDTQYF. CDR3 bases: TGTGCCTGGGAGGCCGGAGGGGGGGGCGGCACAGATACGCAGTATTTT.